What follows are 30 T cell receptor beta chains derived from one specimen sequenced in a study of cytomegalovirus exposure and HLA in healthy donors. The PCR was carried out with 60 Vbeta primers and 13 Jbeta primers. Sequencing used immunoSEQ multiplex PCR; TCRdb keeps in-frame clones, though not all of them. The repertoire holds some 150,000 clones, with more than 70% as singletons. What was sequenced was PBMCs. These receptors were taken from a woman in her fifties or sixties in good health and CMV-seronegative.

The CDR3 nucleotides are TGTGCCAGCAGCGACGGGACAGGGTACTATGGCTACACCTTC. This sequence encodes CASSDGTGYYGYTF. The V gene is TRBV5-6, the J gene TRBJ1-2; 9 bases map to TRBD1. Germline V gene sequence: CDR1 SGHDT, CDR2 YYEEEE. The CDR3 runs to 14 residues. The V and J ends lost 4 bases and 3 bases, in that order; junction bases with no gene match: 4.

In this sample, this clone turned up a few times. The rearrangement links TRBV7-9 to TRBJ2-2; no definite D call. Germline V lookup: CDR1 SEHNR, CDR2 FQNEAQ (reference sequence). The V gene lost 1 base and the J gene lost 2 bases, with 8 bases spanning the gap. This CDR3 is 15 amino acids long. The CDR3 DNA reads TGTGCCAGCAGCTTAGTGGCCCTTAACACCGGGGAGCTGTTTTTT. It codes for CASSLVALNTGELFF.

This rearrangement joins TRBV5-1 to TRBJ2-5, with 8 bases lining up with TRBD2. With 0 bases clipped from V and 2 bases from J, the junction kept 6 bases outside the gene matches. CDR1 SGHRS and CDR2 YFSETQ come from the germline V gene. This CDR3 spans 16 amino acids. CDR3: CASSLVGGGQQETQYF. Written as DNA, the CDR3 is TGCGCCAGCAGCTTGGTCGGGGGGGGCCAACAAGAGACCCAGTACTTC. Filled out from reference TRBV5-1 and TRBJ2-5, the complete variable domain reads KAGVTQTPRYLIKTRGQQVTLSCSPISGHRSVSWYQQTPGQGLQFLFEYFSETQRNKGNFPGRFSGRQFSNSRSEMNVSTLELGDSALYLCASSLVGGGQQETQYFGPGTRLLVL.

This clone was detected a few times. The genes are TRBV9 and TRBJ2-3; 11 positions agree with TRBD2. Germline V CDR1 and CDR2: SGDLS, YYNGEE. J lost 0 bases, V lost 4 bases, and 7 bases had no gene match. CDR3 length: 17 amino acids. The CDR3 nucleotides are TGTGCCAGCAGCATTGGACTAGCGGGCTTTAGCACAGATACGCAGTATTTT. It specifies CASSIGLAGFSTDTQYF.

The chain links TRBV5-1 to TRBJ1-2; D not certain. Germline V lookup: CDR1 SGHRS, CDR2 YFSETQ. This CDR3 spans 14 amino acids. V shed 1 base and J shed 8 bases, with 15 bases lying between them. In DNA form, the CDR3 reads TGCGCCAGCAGCTTGCTTGTGGGAGATGGGGGCTACACCTTC. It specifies CASSLLVGDGGYTF.

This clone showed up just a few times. Written as DNA, the CDR3 is TGTGCCAGCAGCGACCCAAAAAATCCTTTAGCTACCGGGATCACTGAAGCTTTCTTT. This encodes CASSDPKNPLATGITEAFF. This rearrangement joins TRBV21-1 to TRBJ1-1. TRBV21-1 is marked as a pseudogene. CDR3 size: 19 residues.

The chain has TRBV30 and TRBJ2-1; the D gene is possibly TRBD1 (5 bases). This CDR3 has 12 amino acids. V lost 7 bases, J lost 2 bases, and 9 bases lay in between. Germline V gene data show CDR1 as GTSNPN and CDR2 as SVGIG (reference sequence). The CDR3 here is CALDKAYNEQFF. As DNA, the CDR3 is TGTGCCTTGGACAAAGCCTACAATGAGCAGTTCTTC.

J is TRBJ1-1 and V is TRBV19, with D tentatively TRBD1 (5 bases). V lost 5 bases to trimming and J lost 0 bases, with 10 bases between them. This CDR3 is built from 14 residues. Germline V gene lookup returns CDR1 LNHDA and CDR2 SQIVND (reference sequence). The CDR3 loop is CASSATEMNTEAFF. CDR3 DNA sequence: TGTGCCAGTAGTGCGACAGAGATGAACACTGAAGCTTTCTTT.

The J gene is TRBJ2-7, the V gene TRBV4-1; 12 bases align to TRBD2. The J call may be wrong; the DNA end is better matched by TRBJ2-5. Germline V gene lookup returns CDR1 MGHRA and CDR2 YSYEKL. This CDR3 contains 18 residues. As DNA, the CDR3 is TGCGCCAGCAGCATTGGACTAGCGGGGCTGGTTCTACAAGAGACCCAGTACTTC. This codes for CASSIGLAGLVLQETQYF.

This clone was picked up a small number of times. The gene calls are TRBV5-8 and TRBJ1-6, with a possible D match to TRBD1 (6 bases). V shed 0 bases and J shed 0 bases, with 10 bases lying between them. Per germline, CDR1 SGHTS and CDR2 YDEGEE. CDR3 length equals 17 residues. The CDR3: CASSLVTTGSYNSPLHF. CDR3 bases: TGTGCCAGCAGCTTGGTAACGACAGGCTCCTATAATTCACCCCTCCACTTT.

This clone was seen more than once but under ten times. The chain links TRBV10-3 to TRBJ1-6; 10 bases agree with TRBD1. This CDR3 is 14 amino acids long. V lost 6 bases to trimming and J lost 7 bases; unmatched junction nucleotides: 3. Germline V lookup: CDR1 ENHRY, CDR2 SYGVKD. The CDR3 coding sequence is TGTGCCATCAGCCAGGGACAGGGGAATTCACCCCTCCACTTT. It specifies CAISQGQGNSPLHF.

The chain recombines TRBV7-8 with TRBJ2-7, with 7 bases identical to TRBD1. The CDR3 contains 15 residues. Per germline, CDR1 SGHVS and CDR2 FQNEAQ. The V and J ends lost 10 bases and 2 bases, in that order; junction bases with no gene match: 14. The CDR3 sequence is CAIIKMGQPPYEQYF. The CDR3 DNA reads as TGTGCCATTATCAAAATGGGACAGCCGCCCTACGAGCAGTACTTC.

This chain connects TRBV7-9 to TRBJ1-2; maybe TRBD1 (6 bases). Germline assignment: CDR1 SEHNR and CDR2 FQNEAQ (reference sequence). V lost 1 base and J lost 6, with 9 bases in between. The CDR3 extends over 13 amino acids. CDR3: CASSLDRDHGYTF. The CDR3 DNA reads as TGTGCCAGCAGCTTAGACAGGGATCATGGCTACACCTTC.

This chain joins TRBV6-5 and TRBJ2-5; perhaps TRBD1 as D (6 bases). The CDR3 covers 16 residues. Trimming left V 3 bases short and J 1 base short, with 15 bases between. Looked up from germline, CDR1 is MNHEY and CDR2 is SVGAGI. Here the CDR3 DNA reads TGTGCCAGCAGTTATCCTCAGGGGAAGAGCCAAGAGACCCAGTACTTC. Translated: CASSYPQGKSQETQYF.

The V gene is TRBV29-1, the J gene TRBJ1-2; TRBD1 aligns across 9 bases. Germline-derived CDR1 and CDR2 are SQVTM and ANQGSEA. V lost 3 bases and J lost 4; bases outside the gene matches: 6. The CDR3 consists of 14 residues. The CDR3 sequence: CSVEDRDRAYGYTF. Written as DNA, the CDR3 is TGCAGCGTTGAGGACCGGGACAGGGCCTATGGCTACACCTTC.

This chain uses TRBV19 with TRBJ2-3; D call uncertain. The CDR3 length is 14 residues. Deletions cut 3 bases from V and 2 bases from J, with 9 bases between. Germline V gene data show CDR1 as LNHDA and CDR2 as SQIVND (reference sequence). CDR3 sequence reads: CASSMSVATDTQYF. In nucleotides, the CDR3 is TGTGCCAGTAGTATGTCAGTAGCCACAGATACGCAGTATTTT.

The CDR3 is CAWSPNRDDSPLHF. The CDR3 DNA is TGTGCCTGGAGTCCTAACAGGGATGATTCACCCCTCCACTTT. This chain joins TRBV30 and TRBJ1-6; weak D call: TRBD1 (6 bases). V was cut by 2 bases and J by 8 bases, with 13 bases left in between. The length of the CDR3 is 14 residues. CDR1 is GTSNPN, CDR2 SVGIG, per germline (reference sequence).

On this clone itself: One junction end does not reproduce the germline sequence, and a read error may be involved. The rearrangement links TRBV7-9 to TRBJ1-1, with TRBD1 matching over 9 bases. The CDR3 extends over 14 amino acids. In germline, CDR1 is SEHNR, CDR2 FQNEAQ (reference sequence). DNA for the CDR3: TGTTCCAGCAGCTTAGGACAGGGGACCCCTGAAGCTTTCTTT. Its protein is CSSSLGQGTPEAFF.

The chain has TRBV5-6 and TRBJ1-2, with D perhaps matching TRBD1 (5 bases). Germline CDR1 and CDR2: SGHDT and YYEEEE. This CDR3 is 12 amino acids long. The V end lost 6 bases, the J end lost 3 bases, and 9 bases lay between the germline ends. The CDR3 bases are TGTGCCAGCAAATTGACAGACTATGGCTACACCTTC. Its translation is CASKLTDYGYTF.

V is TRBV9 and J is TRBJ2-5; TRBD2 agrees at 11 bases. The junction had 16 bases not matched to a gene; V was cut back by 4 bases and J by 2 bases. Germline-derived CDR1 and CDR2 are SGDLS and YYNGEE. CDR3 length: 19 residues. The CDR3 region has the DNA TGTGCCAGCAGCCCAGGAGGTTTTAGCGGGGGGGCGGGGCAAGAGACCCAGTACTTC. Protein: CASSPGGFSGGAGQETQYF.

In DNA, the CDR3 is TGTGCCAGCAGCAGGGGAATTAACACTGAAGCTTTCTTT. Translated: CASSRGINTEAFF. The chain uses TRBV11-3 and TRBJ1-1; a possible D gene is TRBD1 (5 bases). The germline CDR1 and CDR2 sequences are SGHNT and YENEEA. The CDR3 has 13 amino acids. V dropped 5 bases and J dropped 2 bases, with 9 bases sitting between them.

CDR3 in DNA: TGTGCCAGCAGTCCTTACTACGTAGCGGGGGGCTGGGGAAGAAGAGAGCTGTTTTTT. Amino acid sequence: CASSPYYVAGGWGRRELFF. J is TRBJ2-2 and V is TRBV28; 10 nucleotides match TRBD2. The ends lost 5 bases at V and 11 bases at J; junction bases unmatched: 23. CDR3 length: 19 residues. CDR1 is MDHEN and CDR2 is SYDVKM in the germline V gene.

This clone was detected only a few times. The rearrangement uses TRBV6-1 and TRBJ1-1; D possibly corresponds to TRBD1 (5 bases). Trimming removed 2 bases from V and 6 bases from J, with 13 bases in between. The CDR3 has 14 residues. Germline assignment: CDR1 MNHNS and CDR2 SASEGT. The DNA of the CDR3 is TGTGCCAGCAGTGAAAATTCGGGGGTATCTGAAGCTTTCTTT. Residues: CASSENSGVSEAFF.

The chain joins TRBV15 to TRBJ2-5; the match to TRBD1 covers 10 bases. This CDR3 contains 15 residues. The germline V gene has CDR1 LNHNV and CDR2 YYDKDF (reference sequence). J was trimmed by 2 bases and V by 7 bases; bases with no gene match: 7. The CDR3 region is CATTSGQGYQETQYF. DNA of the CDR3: TGTGCCACCACCTCGGGACAGGGGTATCAAGAGACCCAGTACTTC.

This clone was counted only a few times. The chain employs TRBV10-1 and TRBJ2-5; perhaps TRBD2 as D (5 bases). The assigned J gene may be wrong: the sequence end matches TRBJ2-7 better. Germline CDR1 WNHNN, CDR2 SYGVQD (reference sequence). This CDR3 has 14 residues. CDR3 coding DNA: TGCGCCAGCAGTGAGTCGACTCGGGGTTACGAGCAGTACTTC. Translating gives CASSESTRGYEQYF.

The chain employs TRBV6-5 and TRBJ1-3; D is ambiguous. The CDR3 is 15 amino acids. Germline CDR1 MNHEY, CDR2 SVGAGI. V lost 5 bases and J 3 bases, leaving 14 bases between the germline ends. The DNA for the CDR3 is TGTGCCAGCAGTCTGGCGGTGGAGAATGGAAACACCATATATTTT. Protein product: CASSLAVENGNTIYF.

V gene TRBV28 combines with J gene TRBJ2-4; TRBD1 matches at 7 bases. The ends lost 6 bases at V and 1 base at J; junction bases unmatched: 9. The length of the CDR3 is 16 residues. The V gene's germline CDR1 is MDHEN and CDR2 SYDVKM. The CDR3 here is CASRNRGLIAKNIQYF. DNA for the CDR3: TGTGCCAGCAGGAACAGGGGATTAATCGCCAAAAACATTCAGTACTTC.

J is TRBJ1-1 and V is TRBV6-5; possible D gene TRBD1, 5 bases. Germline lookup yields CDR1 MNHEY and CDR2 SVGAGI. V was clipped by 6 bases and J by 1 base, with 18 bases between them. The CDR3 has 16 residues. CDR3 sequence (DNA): TGTGCCAGCAGCTACGATTCCTCGACAGCGAACACTGAAGCTTTCTTT. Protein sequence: CASSYDSSTANTEAFF.

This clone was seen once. CDR3 DNA: TGTGCCTGGAGTGTACTTACAGGGAACAACGAGCAGTACTTC. It yields the protein CAWSVLTGNNEQYF. The V and J genes are TRBV30 and TRBJ2-7; the D gene is possibly TRBD1 (6 bases). This CDR3 has 14 amino acids. Trimming took 0 bases from V and 5 from J, leaving 14 bases between them. Germline V gene sequence: CDR1 GTSNPN, CDR2 SVGIG (reference sequence).

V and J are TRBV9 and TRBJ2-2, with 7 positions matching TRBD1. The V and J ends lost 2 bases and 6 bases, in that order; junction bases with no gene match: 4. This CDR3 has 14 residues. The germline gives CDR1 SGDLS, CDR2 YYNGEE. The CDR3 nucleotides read TGTGCCAGCAGCGTGGGGACAGTCTCCGGGGAGCTGTTTTTT. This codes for CASSVGTVSGELFF.